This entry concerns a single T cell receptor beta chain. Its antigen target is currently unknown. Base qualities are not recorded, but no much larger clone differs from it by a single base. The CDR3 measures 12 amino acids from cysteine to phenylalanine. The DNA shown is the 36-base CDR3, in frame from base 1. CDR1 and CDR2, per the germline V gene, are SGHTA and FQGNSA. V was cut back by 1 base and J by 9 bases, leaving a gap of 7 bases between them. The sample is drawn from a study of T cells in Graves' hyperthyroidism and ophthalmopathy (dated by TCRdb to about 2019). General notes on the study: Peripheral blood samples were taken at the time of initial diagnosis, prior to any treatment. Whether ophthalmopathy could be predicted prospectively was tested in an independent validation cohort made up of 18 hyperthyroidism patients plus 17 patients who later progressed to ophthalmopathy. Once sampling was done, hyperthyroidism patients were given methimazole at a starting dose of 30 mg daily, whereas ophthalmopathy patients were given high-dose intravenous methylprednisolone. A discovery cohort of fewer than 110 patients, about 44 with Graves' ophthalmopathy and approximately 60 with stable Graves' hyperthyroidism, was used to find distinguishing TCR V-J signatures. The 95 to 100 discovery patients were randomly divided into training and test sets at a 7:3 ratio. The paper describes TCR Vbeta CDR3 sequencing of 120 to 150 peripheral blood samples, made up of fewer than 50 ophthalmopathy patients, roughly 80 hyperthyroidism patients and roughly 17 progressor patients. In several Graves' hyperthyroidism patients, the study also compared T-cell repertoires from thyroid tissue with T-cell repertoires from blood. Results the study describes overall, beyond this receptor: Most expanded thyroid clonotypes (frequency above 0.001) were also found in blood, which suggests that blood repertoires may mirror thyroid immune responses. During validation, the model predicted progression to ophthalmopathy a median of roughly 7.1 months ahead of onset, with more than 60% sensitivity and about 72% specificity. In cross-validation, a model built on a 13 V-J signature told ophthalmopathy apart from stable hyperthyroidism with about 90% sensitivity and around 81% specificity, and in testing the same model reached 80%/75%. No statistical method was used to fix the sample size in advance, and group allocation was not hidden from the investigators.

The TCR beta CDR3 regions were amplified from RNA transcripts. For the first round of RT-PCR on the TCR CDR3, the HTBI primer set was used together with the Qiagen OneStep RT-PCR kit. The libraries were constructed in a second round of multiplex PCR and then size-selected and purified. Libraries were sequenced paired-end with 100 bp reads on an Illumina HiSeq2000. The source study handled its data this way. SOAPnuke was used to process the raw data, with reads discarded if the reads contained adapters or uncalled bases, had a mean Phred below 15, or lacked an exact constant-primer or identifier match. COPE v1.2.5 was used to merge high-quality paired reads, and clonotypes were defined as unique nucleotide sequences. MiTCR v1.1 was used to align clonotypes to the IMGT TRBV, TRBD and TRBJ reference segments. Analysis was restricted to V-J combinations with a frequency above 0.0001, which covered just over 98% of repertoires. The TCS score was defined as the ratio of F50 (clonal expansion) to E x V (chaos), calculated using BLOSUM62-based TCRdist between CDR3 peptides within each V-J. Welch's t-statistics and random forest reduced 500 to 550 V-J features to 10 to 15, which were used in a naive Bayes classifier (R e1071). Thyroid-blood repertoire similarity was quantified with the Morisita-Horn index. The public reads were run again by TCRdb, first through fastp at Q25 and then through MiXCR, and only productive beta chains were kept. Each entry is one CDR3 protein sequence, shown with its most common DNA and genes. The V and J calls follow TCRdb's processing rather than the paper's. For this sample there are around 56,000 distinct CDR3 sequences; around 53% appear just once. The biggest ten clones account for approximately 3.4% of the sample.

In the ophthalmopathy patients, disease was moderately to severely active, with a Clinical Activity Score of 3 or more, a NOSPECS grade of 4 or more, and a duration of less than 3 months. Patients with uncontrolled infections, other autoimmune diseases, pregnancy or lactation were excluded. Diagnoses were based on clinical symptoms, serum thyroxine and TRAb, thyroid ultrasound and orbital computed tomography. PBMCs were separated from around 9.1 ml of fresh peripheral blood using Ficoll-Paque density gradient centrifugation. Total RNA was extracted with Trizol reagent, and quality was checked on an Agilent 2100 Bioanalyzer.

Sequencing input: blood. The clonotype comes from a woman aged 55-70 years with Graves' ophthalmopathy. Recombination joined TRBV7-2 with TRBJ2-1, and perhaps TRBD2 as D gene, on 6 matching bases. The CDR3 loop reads CASSLVGGEQFF. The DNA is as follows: TGTGCCAGCAGCTTAGTGGGGGGTGAGCAGTTCTTC.